A selection of T cell receptor beta chains follows, all from one sample in a study of T cells in tumors after PD-1 blockade. Assay: immunoSEQ multiplex PCR; the TCRdb copy retains only in-frame clones and omits some. This repertoire shows roughly 5,100 clones, roughly three fifths found once; its top ten account for more than 14%. The input for sequencing was tumor tissue, taken after anti-PD-1 treatment. These receptors originate from a human donor with basal cell carcinoma. Each CDR3 is given with its conserved first and last residue. A D gene is named only where the DNA matches it firmly. Clone size appears in some rows only: once, few, many, or a class for an expanded clone.

clone_size j_call v_call d_call cdr3_aa cdr3_nt
few TRBJ2-7 TRBV18 - CASSPVHYEQYF TGTGCCAGCTCACCAGTTCATTACGAGCAGTACTTC
- TRBJ1-1 TRBV4-3 - CASSQEDLLGGTEAFF TGCGCCAGCAGCCAAGAAGACTTACTCGGGGGAACTGAAGCTTTCTTT
- TRBJ1-2 TRBV28 - CASSLSTGGLGGYTF TGTGCCAGCAGTTTATCGACAGGCGGGTTGGGAGGCTACACCTTC
few TRBJ1-6 TRBV19 TRBD1 CASTPDRGYNSPLHF TGTGCCAGTACCCCTGACAGGGGGTATAATTCACCCCTCCACTTT
medium-sized TRBJ1-1 TRBV7-9 - CASSFIGAANTEAFF TGTGCCAGCAGCTTCATTGGGGCAGCGAACACTGAAGCTTTCTTT
medium-sized TRBJ1-1 TRBV7-3 - CASSLFLDTEAFF TGTGCCAGCAGCTTATTTTTAGACACTGAAGCTTTCTTT
- TRBJ2-3 TRBV7-3 - CASSYRGARADTQYF TGTGCCAGCAGCTATCGGGGGGCCCGAGCAGATACGCAGTATTTT
- TRBJ1-1 TRBV4-1 - CASSQDHTEAFF TGCGCCAGCAGCCAAGATCACACTGAAGCTTTCTTT
- TRBJ2-2 TRBV29-1 - CSVVGGAGGELFF TGCAGCGTTGTTGGGGGGGCCGGCGGGGAGCTGTTTTTT
- TRBJ2-3 TRBV5-1 - CASSSDITDTQYF TGCGCCAGCAGCTCGGACATCACAGATACGCAGTATTTT
- TRBJ2-2 TRBV28 - CASSLKQATRELFF TGTGCCAGCAGTTTGAAACAGGCGACCAGGGAGCTGTTTTTT
- TRBJ2-1 TRBV29-1 TRBD2 CSVGTSGSFAGQFF TGCAGCGTTGGAACTAGCGGGAGTTTCGCTGGGCAGTTCTTC
- TRBJ2-7 TRBV9 TRBD2 CASSKTSASYEQYF TGTGCCAGCAGCAAGACTAGCGCATCCTACGAGCAGTACTTC
few TRBJ1-4 TRBV2 - CASSVTGSLATNEKLFF TGTGCCAGCAGTGTAACAGGGTCACTTGCAACTAATGAAAAACTGTTTTTT
- TRBJ2-5 TRBV7-3 TRBD1 CASSSDRQETQYF TGTGCCAGCAGTTCGGACAGGCAAGAGACCCAGTACTTC
- TRBJ1-1 TRBV10-3 - CAGGREGNTEAFF TGTGCCGGAGGGAGGGAGGGGAACACTGAAGCTTTCTTT
once TRBJ2-3 TRBV18 - CASSPPGSGWADTQYF TGTGCCAGCTCACCACCGGGCTCAGGGTGGGCAGATACGCAGTATTTT
medium-sized TRBJ2-1 TRBV9 TRBD2 CASSVGLAGVNEQFF TGTGCCAGCAGCGTGGGACTAGCGGGAGTTAATGAGCAGTTCTTC
medium-sized TRBJ2-7 TRBV6-1 - CASSEERTQRGYEQYF TGTGCCAGCAGTGAAGAAAGGACACAACGCGGCTACGAGCAGTACTTC
few TRBJ2-2 TRBV5-1 - CASSLALNTGELFF TGCGCCAGCAGCTTGGCGCTGAACACCGGGGAGCTGTTTTTT
- TRBJ2-4 TRBV28 TRBD1 CASSPGQGFIQYF TGTGCCAGCAGTCCAGGACAGGGATTCATTCAGTACTTC
- TRBJ2-1 TRBV20-1 - CSASMSSYNEQFF TGCAGTGCTAGTATGAGCTCCTACAATGAGCAGTTCTTC
- TRBJ2-7 TRBV7-9 - CASSPWGPPYEQYF TGTGCCAGCAGCCCCTGGGGACCCCCCTACGAGCAGTACTTC
large TRBJ1-2 TRBV28 - CASTEGDYGYTF TGTGCCAGCACCGAAGGGGACTATGGCTACACCTTC
- TRBJ1-5 TRBV10-1 - CASRRYSNQPQHF TGCGCCAGCAGGCGATATAGCAATCAGCCCCAGCATTTT
- TRBJ1-6 TRBV6-1 - CASSENPGQNNSPLHF TGTGCCAGCAGTGAAAACCCAGGACAGAATAATTCACCCCTCCACTTT
- TRBJ1-4 TRBV6-2/TRBV6-3 TRBD1 CASSRTGQTATNEKLFF TGTGCCAGCAGCCGGACGGGACAGACAGCAACTAATGAAAAACTGTTTTTT
- TRBJ1-6 TRBV5-1 - CASSLERNSPLHF TGCGCCAGCAGCTTGGAAAGGAATTCACCCCTCCACTTT
few TRBJ2-2 TRBV5-1 - CASSSQTETGELFF TGCGCCAGCAGCTCCCAAACCGAAACCGGGGAGCTGTTTTTT
- TRBJ2-5 TRBV2 TRBD1 CASTGQGVWPQYF TGTGCCAGCACGGGACAGGGTGTCTGGCCCCAGTACTTC
once TRBJ2-2 TRBV7-8 TRBD2 CASSISGTMNTGELFF TGTGCCAGCAGCATATCCGGGACTATGAACACCGGGGAGCTGTTTTTT
- TRBJ2-1 TRBV19 TRBD2 CASSVQAGGSYNEQFF TGTGCCAGTAGTGTGCAGGCGGGAGGGTCCTACAATGAGCAGTTCTTC
- TRBJ1-3 TRBV6-5 - CASTPEGRNTIYF TGTGCCAGCACCCCCGAGGGCAGAAACACCATATATTTT
- TRBJ2-5 TRBV7-8 TRBD1 CASSLGGGAQETQYF TGTGCCAGCAGCTTAGGAGGGGGCGCACAAGAGACCCAGTACTTC